These 7 T cell receptor beta chains came from one sample sequenced in a study of T cells after yellow fever vaccination. TCRdb analysed the 5' RACE reads with MiXCR anew, one entry per CDR3 protein. This table holds 450,000 to 650,000 distinct CDR3 sequences, roughly 14% found once. Here the sequenced sample was PBMCs, taken on the day of the yellow fever booster vaccination. Receptor source: a man aged 25 to 45 who received the YFV17D yellow fever vaccine.

This clonotype has just a few counts. This chain links TRBV24-1 with TRBJ2-3; D gene uncertain. Trimming took 9 bases from V and 4 from J, leaving 13 bases between them. From germline, CDR1 is KGHDR and CDR2 SFDVKD. The CDR3 spans 13 residues. The CDR3: CATGEGFADTQYF. The CDR3 nucleotides read TGTGCCACCGGGGAAGGGTTCGCAGATACGCAGTATTTT.

Only a few counts were recorded for this clonotype. The V gene is TRBV7-2, the J gene TRBJ2-7; no clear D gene. V was shortened by 0 bases and J by 2 bases, with 8 bases between the two germline ends. The germline gives CDR1 SGHTA, CDR2 FQGNSA. The CDR3 sequence is 14 residues long. The CDR3 region is CASSLAAGTYEQYF. CDR3 nucleotides: TGTGCCAGCAGCTTAGCGGCCGGAACCTACGAGCAGTACTTC.

This clonotype was seen only a few times. CDR3 nucleotide sequence: TGTGCCAGCAGAATGAACAGGGGGAACTATGGCTACACCTTC. Translating it yields CASRMNRGNYGYTF. The genes are TRBV11-2 and TRBJ1-2, with 8 bases that match TRBD1. Looked up from germline, CDR1 is SGHAT and CDR2 is FQNNGV. The junction had 5 bases not matched to a gene; V was cut back by 6 bases and J by 2 bases. The CDR3 sequence is 14 residues long.

This clonotype was observed a few times. This sequence may be a read error, since a much larger clone differs from it by one base. V and J are TRBV27 and TRBJ2-2; D is possibly TRBD2 (6 bases). V was cut by 6 bases and J by 1 base, with 6 bases left in between. CDR1 and CDR2 (germline): MNHEY, SMNVEV (reference sequence). The CDR3 covers 13 residues. In DNA form, the CDR3 reads TGTGCCAGCAGGGAGGGGAACACCGGGGAGCTGTTTTTT. It translates to CASREGNTGELFF.

This chain connects TRBV24-1 to TRBJ2-5, with D hard to call. From germline, CDR1 is KGHDR and CDR2 SFDVKD. CDR3 size: 15 residues. Trimming cost V 3 bases and J 2 bases, with 12 bases left between them. CDR3 residues: CATSDPAEPQETQYF. The CDR3 DNA reads TGTGCCACCAGTGATCCGGCGGAACCACAAGAGACCCAGTACTTC.

This clonotype has more than one count but fewer than ten. This chain links TRBV27 with TRBJ2-1; TRBD2 aligns across 14 bases. CDR3 size: 16 residues. After removal of 0 bases from V and 6 bases from J, the junction contained 1 base not matched to a gene. Germline V gene sequence: CDR1 MNHEY, CDR2 SMNVEV (reference sequence). The CDR3 sequence is CASSLSGTSGSNEQFF. CDR3 nucleotide sequence: TGTGCCAGCAGTTTATCGGGGACTAGCGGGAGCAATGAGCAGTTCTTC.

This clonotype was seen a handful of times. The gene calls are TRBV3-1 and TRBJ2-1; tentatively, D is TRBD2 (5 bases). The CDR3 spans 12 residues. Germline CDR1 reads LGHDT; CDR2 reads YNNKEL (reference sequence). V was trimmed by 1 base and J by 12 bases, leaving 10 bases between them. In DNA, the CDR3 is TGTGCCAGCAGCCAAGCGGCGGGTAGGCAGTTCTTC. Residues: CASSQAAGRQFF.